The 26 T cell receptor beta chains reported below all come from one sample, sequenced in a study of TIL therapy for anti-PD-1-resistant metastatic lung cancer. The immunoSEQ assay was v3. The table came from immunoSEQ multiplex PCR; TCRdb's copy has only in-frame clones and leaves some out. The repertoire holds approximately 87,000 clones, with 50% to 70% as singletons. The sample's time point: pre-treatment sample, taken before nivolumab and TIL therapy. The tumor samples were excised metastases, mostly pleural nodules or supraclavicular lymph nodes. Here the sequenced sample was tumor tissue, taken at baseline. These receptor sequences come from a person aged 25 to 85 with non-small cell lung cancer.

This sequence joins TRBV5-6 and TRBJ2-3; 10 nucleotides align to TRBD2. The CDR3 sequence is 16 residues long. Per germline, CDR1 SGHDT and CDR2 YYEEEE. Trimming cost V 1 base and J 4 bases; bases outside gene matches: 6. CDR3 in amino acids: CASSLPSGSSPDTQYF. DNA for the CDR3: TGTGCCAGCAGCTTGCCTAGCGGGAGCAGTCCAGATACGCAGTATTTT.

J is TRBJ1-1 and V is TRBV3-1 (or the pseudogene TRBV3-2), with 7 positions matching TRBD1. The CDR3 contains 14 residues. Germline-derived CDR1 and CDR2 are LGHDT and YNNKEL (reference sequence). The ends lost 5 bases at V and 5 bases at J; junction bases unmatched: 8. CDR3 nucleotide sequence: TGTGCCAGCAGCGAAGGACAGGTTGGGACTGAAGCTTTCTTT. Translated: CASSEGQVGTEAFF.

This chain joins TRBV6-2 or TRBV6-3 and TRBJ2-5, with TRBD2 matching 15 bases. The CDR3 sequence is 15 residues long. Germline CDR1 and CDR2: MNHEY and SVGEGT. V was clipped by 5 bases and J by 4 bases; unmatched bases: 2. The CDR3 DNA sequence: TGTGCCAGCAGTAGGGGACTAGCGGGAGGAGAGACCCAGTACTTC. Residues: CASSRGLAGGETQYF.

The chain has TRBV28 and TRBJ2-3; 10 positions agree with TRBD2. Germline V gene data show CDR1 as MDHEN and CDR2 as SYDVKM. The CDR3 runs to 17 residues. With 8 bases clipped from V and 6 bases from J, the junction kept 17 bases outside the gene matches. CDR3 DNA sequence: TGTGCCAGCCATAGGGGGCCTCTAGCGGGAGCTCGCGATACGCAGTATTTT. This sequence encodes CASHRGPLAGARDTQYF.

The chain is built from TRBV28 and TRBJ2-7; the D gene is possibly TRBD1 (5 bases). Trimming took off 5 bases at V and 5 bases at J, with 19 bases between the two ends. Per germline, CDR1 MDHEN and CDR2 SYDVKM. The CDR3 consists of 15 residues. This CDR3 is CASSPKDKRQDEQYF. CDR3 in DNA: TGTGCCAGCAGTCCCAAGGACAAACGGCAAGACGAGCAGTACTTC.

This clone was seen only once. This chain links TRBV4-1 with TRBJ2-7, with a weak D call TRBD2 (6 bases). Germline assignment: CDR1 MGHRA and CDR2 YSYEKL. Trimming cost V 3 bases and J 6 bases, with 21 bases left between them. This CDR3 region has 16 residues. The CDR3 protein is CASSHKSGLAPSEQYF. CDR3 sequence (DNA): TGCGCCAGCAGCCATAAAAGCGGGCTAGCGCCCTCCGAGCAGTACTTC.

This clone was detected only a few times. CDR3 coding DNA: TGTGCCAGCAGCGAAACCGGGACCGTTGGGACCCAGTACTTC. This sequence encodes CASSETGTVGTQYF. This chain links TRBV6-2 or TRBV6-3 with TRBJ2-5; possibly TRBD1 or TRBD2 for D (5 bases each). V was clipped by 6 bases and J by 7 bases, with 18 bases between them. In germline, CDR1 is MNHEY, CDR2 SVGEGT. The CDR3 has 14 amino acids.

This chain connects TRBV6-1 to TRBJ1-5; possible D gene TRBD1, 5 bases. This CDR3 spans 16 amino acids. The V end was cut by 2 bases, the J end by 0 bases, with 11 bases between. Looked up from germline, CDR1 is MNHNS and CDR2 is SASEGT. The CDR3, as DNA: TGTGCCAGCAGTGAATGGTCGAGGGGTAGCAATCAGCCCCAGCATTTT. This translates into CASSEWSRGSNQPQHF.

The J gene is TRBJ2-1, the V gene TRBV3-1 (or the pseudogene TRBV3-2); 9 bases agree with TRBD2. V lost 4 bases to trimming and J lost 0 bases; unmatched junction nucleotides: 4. CDR1 is LGHDT and CDR2 is YNNKEL in the germline V gene (reference sequence). The CDR3 spans 16 residues. CDR3 sequence: CASSPRGGNSYNEQFF. The CDR3 DNA sequence: TGTGCCAGCAGCCCGCGGGGGGGGAACTCCTACAATGAGCAGTTCTTC.

The CDR3 spells CASSLIVGNNSPLHF. CDR3 coding DNA: TGTGCCAGCAGTCTCATAGTAGGGAACAATTCACCCCTCCACTTT. The genes are TRBV4-2 and TRBJ1-6, with D uncertain. The germline V and J ends were trimmed by 6 bases and 7 bases, with 16 bases remaining between them. Per the germline V gene, CDR1 is LGHNA and CDR2 is YNFKEQ. This CDR3 has 15 residues.

V usage is TRBV27 and J usage is TRBJ2-7; 8 bases line up with TRBD1. In germline, CDR1 is MNHEY, CDR2 SMNVEV (reference sequence). This CDR3 is built from 16 residues. Losses at the gene ends were 5 bases for V and 6 bases for J; bases not matched to a gene: 15. The CDR3 DNA sequence: TGTGCCAGCAGTCCCCCGTGGACAGGGCAATTGCGCGAGCAGTACTTC. It codes for CASSPPWTGQLREQYF.

The table lists this clone with a few counts. The chain employs TRBV27 and TRBJ2-1; 8 bases are a match to TRBD2. Trimming at V came to 9 bases and at J to 8 bases, leaving 12 bases not matched to a gene. The CDR3 sequence is 14 residues long. Germline values: CDR1 MNHEY, CDR2 SMNVEV (reference sequence). The CDR3 protein is CASSGASGSYEQFF. The DNA of the CDR3 is TGTGCCAGTTCGGGGGCCAGCGGGAGCTATGAGCAGTTCTTC.

The genes are TRBV18 and TRBJ2-7, with D tentatively TRBD1 (5 bases). The CDR3 is made up of 15 amino acids. V lost 2 bases and J lost 2, with 13 bases in between. Germline V gives CDR1 KGHSH, CDR2 LQKENI. DNA for the CDR3: TGTGCCAGCTCACCAGGTCCAGGGATGACCTACGAGCAGTACTTC. Protein: CASSPGPGMTYEQYF. Based on the CDR3 plus reference TRBV18 and TRBJ2-7, the full variable domain is NAGVMQNPRHLVRRRGQEARLRCSPMKGHSHVYWYRQLPEEGLKFMVYLQKENIIDESGMPKERFSAEFPKEGPSILRIQQVVRGDSAAYFCASSPGPGMTYEQYFGPGTRLTVT.

This chain links TRBV5-5 with TRBJ2-7, with D perhaps matching TRBD1 (5 bases). This CDR3 is 14 amino acids long. V was shortened by 2 bases and J by 5 bases, with 14 bases between the two germline ends. In germline, CDR1 is SGHKS, CDR2 YYEKEE (reference sequence). This CDR3 reads CASSFGQGFNEQYF. The CDR3 DNA sequence: TGTGCCAGCAGCTTTGGGCAGGGCTTCAACGAGCAGTACTTC.

The V gene is TRBV7-8, the J gene TRBJ1-1; 8 nucleotides match TRBD1. The CDR3 loop spans 15 amino acids. Losses at the gene ends were 7 bases for V and 2 bases for J; bases not matched to a gene: 9. Germline V CDR1 and CDR2: SGHVS, FQNEAQ. CDR3: CASTQNRGINTEAFF. The CDR3 DNA is TGTGCCAGCACCCAAAACAGGGGGATTAACACTGAAGCTTTCTTT.

The chain is built from TRBV19 and TRBJ2-7, with 8 bases fitting TRBD2. This CDR3 is 14 amino acids long. The junction had 4 bases not matched to a gene; V was cut back by 5 bases and J by 1 base. The V gene's germline CDR1 is LNHDA and CDR2 SQIVND (reference sequence). The CDR3 loop is CASSGSGESYEQYF. DNA for the CDR3: TGTGCCAGTAGTGGTAGCGGGGAATCCTACGAGCAGTACTTC.

J is TRBJ2-5 and V is TRBV4-1; 11 bases map to TRBD2. J gave up 5 bases and V 3 bases, and 11 bases lay outside the gene matches. The CDR3 length is 17 residues. Looked up from germline, CDR1 is MGHRA and CDR2 is YSYEKL. The DNA of the CDR3 is TGCGCCAGCAGCCATTCTACTAGCGGGGGTCTGGGGGAGACCCAGTACTTC. This sequence encodes CASSHSTSGGLGETQYF.

This clone was counted a few times. The genes are TRBV18 and TRBJ2-4, with TRBD2 matching 14 bases. V shed 1 base and J 0 bases; nucleotides not matched to a gene: 8. Germline assignment: CDR1 KGHSH and CDR2 LQKENI. The CDR3 consists of 20 residues. The CDR3 nucleotides are TGTGCCAGCTCACCACAGGGACTAGCGGGGGCCCCTCTAGCCAAAAACATTCAGTACTTC. This gives the protein CASSPQGLAGAPLAKNIQYF.

The chain couples TRBV4-1 to TRBJ2-3; a weak D match, TRBD2 (6 bases). Per germline, CDR1 MGHRA and CDR2 YSYEKL. This CDR3 contains 16 residues. The V gene lost 1 base and the J gene lost 1 base, with 12 bases spanning the gap. The CDR3 DNA is TGCGCCAGCAGCCAAGTAATAGCGGCAGGCACAGATACGCAGTATTTT. As protein: CASSQVIAAGTDTQYF.

This clone was seen a few times. The rearrangement links TRBV7-9 to TRBJ1-4; 7 nucleotides line up with TRBD1. The V and J ends lost 5 bases and 3 bases, in that order; junction bases with no gene match: 6. Germline V gene lookup returns CDR1 SEHNR and CDR2 FQNEAQ (reference sequence). This CDR3 is built from 15 residues. As DNA, the CDR3 is TGTGCCAGCAGCACAGGGGCGGGTGCTAATGAAAAACTGTTTTTT. It specifies CASSTGAGANEKLFF.

The chain links TRBV19 to TRBJ2-6; the D gene could be TRBD1 or TRBD2 (6 bases each). Trimming took 5 bases from V and 5 from J, leaving 28 bases between them. The CDR3 spans 20 residues. The V gene's germline CDR1 is LNHDA and CDR2 SQIVND (reference sequence). CDR3 sequence: CASSLLQGGIVALRANVLTF. CDR3 sequence (DNA): TGTGCCAGTAGTCTTTTACAGGGAGGAATTGTTGCTCTGCGGGCCAACGTCCTGACTTTC.

CDR3 protein: CASSYLAGGRGEQFF. CDR3 DNA: TGTGCCAGCAGCTATCTAGCGGGAGGGCGAGGTGAGCAGTTCTTC. V is TRBV6-2 or TRBV6-3 and J is TRBJ2-1; 12 bases are a match to TRBD2. V lost 6 bases and J lost 9; bases outside the gene matches: 9. Per germline, CDR1 MNHEY and CDR2 SVGEGT. The CDR3 has 15 residues.

The rearrangement links TRBV4-2 to TRBJ1-5, with a weak D call TRBD1 (6 bases). Germline V CDR1 and CDR2: LGHNA, YNFKEQ. The CDR3 contains 21 residues. V was shortened by 1 base and J by 0 bases, with 25 bases between the two germline ends. The CDR3 here is CASSQVRTDKTRDYSNQPQHF. The CDR3, as DNA: TGTGCCAGCAGCCAAGTGCGGACAGACAAGACGAGGGACTATAGCAATCAGCCCCAGCATTTT.

The chain carries TRBV5-5 and TRBJ1-5, with D unclear. The CDR3 has 18 amino acids. The germline CDR1 and CDR2 sequences are SGHKS and YYEKEE (reference sequence). V shed 0 bases and J shed 0 bases, with 16 bases lying between them. The CDR3 spells CASSLAVGETYSNQPQHF. The CDR3 DNA reads TGTGCCAGCAGCTTGGCGGTGGGCGAAACCTATAGCAATCAGCCCCAGCATTTT.

The chain's CDR3 is CASRPSLGTGYTF. Written as DNA, the CDR3 is TGTGCCAGCAGACCCAGTCTGGGTACTGGCTACACCTTC. The chain carries TRBV27 and TRBJ1-2; D unresolved. The germline V gene encodes CDR1 MNHEY and CDR2 SMNVEV (reference sequence). Trimming took 6 bases from V and 7 from J, leaving 15 bases between them. There are 13 residues in the CDR3.

The chain uses TRBV9 and TRBJ2-3; D remains unclear. The CDR3 sequence is 13 residues long. V was cut by 0 bases and J by 6 bases, with 8 bases left in between. Germline lookup yields CDR1 SGDLS and CDR2 YYNGEE. The DNA for the CDR3 is TGTGCCAGCAGCGTAGGGTCAGCTGATACGCAGTATTTT. Translated: CASSVGSADTQYF.